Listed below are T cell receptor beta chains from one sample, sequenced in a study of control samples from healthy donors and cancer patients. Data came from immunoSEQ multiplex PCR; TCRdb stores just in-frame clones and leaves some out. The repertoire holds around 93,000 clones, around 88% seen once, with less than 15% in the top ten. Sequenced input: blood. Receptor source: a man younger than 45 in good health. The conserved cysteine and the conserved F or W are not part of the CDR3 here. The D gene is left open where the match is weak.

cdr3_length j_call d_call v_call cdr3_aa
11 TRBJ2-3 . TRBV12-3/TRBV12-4 ASSLRGVDTQY
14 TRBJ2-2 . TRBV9 ASSALTRGRTGELF
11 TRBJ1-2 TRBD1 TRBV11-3 ASSLETGGGYT
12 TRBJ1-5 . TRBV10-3 AISPDGNNQPQH
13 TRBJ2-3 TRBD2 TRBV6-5 ASSYLAGNTDTQY
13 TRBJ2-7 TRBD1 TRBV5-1 ASSPGTGVAYEQY
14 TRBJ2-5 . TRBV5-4 ASSPVTARRAETQY
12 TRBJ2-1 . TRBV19 ASNRSPSYNEQF
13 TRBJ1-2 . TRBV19 ASKMRRGPMSGYT
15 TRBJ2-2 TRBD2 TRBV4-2 ASRDLQRDRFTGELF
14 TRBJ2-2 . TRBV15 ATSLENGAATGELF
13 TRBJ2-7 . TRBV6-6 ASSSGDRSSYEQY
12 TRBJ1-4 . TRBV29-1 SVGDGRNNEKLF
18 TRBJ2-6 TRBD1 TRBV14 ASSQGQGQGERAGANVLT
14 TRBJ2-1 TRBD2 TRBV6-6 ASSFAGTSGNNEQF
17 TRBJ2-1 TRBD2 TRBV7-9 ASSPPGVAGGRGYNEQF
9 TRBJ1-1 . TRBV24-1 ATKEGTEAF
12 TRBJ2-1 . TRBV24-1 ATTSGWGRNEQF
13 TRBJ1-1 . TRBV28 ASSLIAGAETEAF
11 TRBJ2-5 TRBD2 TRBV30 AWTSGSQETQY
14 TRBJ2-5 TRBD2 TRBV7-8 ASSSGLAGVWETQY
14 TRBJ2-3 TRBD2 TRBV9 ASSVDASGSTDTQY
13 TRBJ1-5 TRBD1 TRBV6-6 ASSDRLTGTQPQH
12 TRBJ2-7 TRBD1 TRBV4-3 ASSQGDSSGEQY
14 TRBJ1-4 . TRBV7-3 ASSPAGDNSEEKLF
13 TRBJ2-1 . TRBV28 ASTPRLGSYNEQF
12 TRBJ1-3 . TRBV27 ASSPERLGNTIY
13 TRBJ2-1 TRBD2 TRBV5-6 ASSLGGGSYNEQF
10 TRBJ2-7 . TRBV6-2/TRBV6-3 ASSSSLYEQY
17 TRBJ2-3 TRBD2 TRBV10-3 AISLFGLAGVTSTDTQY